The present T cell receptor beta chain was sequenced within a study of control samples from healthy donors and cancer patients. Sequenced by immunoSEQ multiplex PCR; TCRdb stores in-frame clones only, minus some. The sample lists approximately 160,000 clones; approximately 90% were seen once. This CDR3 comprises 17 residues. J lost 2 bases, V lost 5 bases, and 11 bases had no gene match. Germline CDR1 is SGHVS and CDR2 is FQNEAQ. Sample: blood. This TCR was recovered from a woman younger than 45 in good health. J is TRBJ2-5 and V is TRBV7-8; TRBD1 aligns across 10 bases. CDR3 nucleotide sequence: TGTGCCAGCAGCCCCTCCTGGGACAGGGGCCTACAAGAGACCCAGTACTTC. Protein product: CASSPSWDRGLQETQYF.